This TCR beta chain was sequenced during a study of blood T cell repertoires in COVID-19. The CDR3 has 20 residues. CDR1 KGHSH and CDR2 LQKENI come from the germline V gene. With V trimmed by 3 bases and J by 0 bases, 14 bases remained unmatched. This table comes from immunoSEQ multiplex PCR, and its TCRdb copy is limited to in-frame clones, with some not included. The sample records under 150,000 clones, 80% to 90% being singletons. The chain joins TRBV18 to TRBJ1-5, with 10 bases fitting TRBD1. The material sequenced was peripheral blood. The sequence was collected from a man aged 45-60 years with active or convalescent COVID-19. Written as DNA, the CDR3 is TGTGCCAGCTCACCGCTGGGACAGGGGCGAGCATCAGATAGCAATCAGCCCCAGCATTTT. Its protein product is CASSPLGQGRASDSNQPQHF.